This paragraph reports one T cell receptor (beta chain). Its antigen is not identified. The data stem from a study of blood T cells in healthy people across ages. Study-level points and caveats: While age rose, TCR beta diversity per million T cells dropped in a roughly linear way.

The germline V gene has CDR1 SGHAT and CDR2 FQDESV (reference sequence). Losses at the gene ends were 5 bases for V and 4 bases for J; bases not matched to a gene: 20. The CDR3 covers 20 residues. It was with a sample-barcoded 5' primer and a J-beta primer mix that a second PCR of roughly 7 to 12 cycles was run. One entry per CDR3 protein, called by TCRdb with MiXCR from the 5' RACE reads. The top ten hold 2% to 2.5% of the sample, which has about 1.8 million distinct CDR3 sequences, around half seen once. The chain links TRBV11-1 to TRBJ2-6, with TRBD1 matching 7 bases. The source of this sequence is a woman in her thirties or forties in good health. The sequencing sample was made of blood. Written as DNA, the CDR3 is TGTGCCAGCAGCCGGCAGGGGGAGTATACGGCCCTAAACGGGGCCAACGTCCTGACTTTC. It codes for CASSRQGEYTALNGANVLTF.